This TCR beta chain came from a study of CXCR3 chemokines and chemotherapy response in bladder cancer (dated by TCRdb to between 2021 and 2024). Study-level background: The study set out to examine whether the activity of the CXCR3 chemokine system within tumors predicted response to chemotherapy in human bladder cancer.

The cysteine opens and the phenylalanine closes a CDR3 of 13 amino acids. Just CDR3 DNA is preserved here, 39 bases in frame from base 1. V has 5 bases trimmed and J has 6 bases trimmed; junction bases matching no gene number 4. According to the germline V gene (reference sequence), CDR1 reads MNHEY and CDR2 reads SMNVEV. Library construction relied on PCR. Sequencing took place on an Illumina HiSeq 2500. TCRdb's own reprocessing of the public reads used fastp at Q25 and MiXCR and kept productive beta chains. Rows merge per CDR3 protein into single entries with the most common DNA and genes. For this sample the table gives about 13,000 distinct CDR3 sequences, of which over 10% were detected only once. The ten largest clones take up more than 25% of the sample. Note on this clonotype: Its target antigen remains unknown. No qualities accompany the bases; no much larger clone lies one base away.

The chain couples TRBV27 to TRBJ1-5; 7 central bases correspond to TRBD1. The sequence was obtained from a human donor with bladder cancer that did not respond to neoadjuvant chemotherapy. Sampling was conducted from a patient whose treatment included neoadjuvant chemotherapy. The DNA sequence reads TGTGCCAGCAGTGACAGGGTGGGTCAGCCCCAGCATTTT. The resulting protein is CASSDRVGQPQHF.